This T cell receptor beta chain is drawn from a study of shared T cell receptors in the human thymus. TCRdb keeps only in-frame clones here, not all; method: immunoSEQ multiplex PCR. The sample shows 650,000 to 950,000 clones, 80% to 90% of them seen only once. This CDR3 spans 15 amino acids. Germline values: CDR1 LGHNA, CDR2 YSLEER. V lost 3 bases, J lost 7 bases, and 17 bases lay in between. The sample was also linked to a second study, of human thymus T cells. This second study notes: Thymic and blood repertoires appeared to display a bias in their usage of V and J genes.

The TCR sequence derives from a girl less than two years old with a congenital heart defect. Sequences were obtained from thymocytes. The chain links TRBV4-3 to TRBJ2-3; possible D gene TRBD2, 7 bases. The CDR3 here is CASSQGGGVTHTQYF. CDR3 coding DNA: TGCGCCAGCAGCCAGGGAGGGGGGGTCACGCATACGCAGTATTTT.